This T cell receptor (beta chain) appears in the sequencing data of a study of shared clonotypes between healthy human individuals. The study drew all its donors from Caucasian adults living in Nashville, Tennessee. This clone showed up many times. CDR3 size: 17 residues. The V and J ends lost 0 bases and 1 base, in that order; junction bases with no gene match: 6. Per germline, CDR1 LGHNA and CDR2 YNFKEQ. Once extracted for a subset, genomic DNA was divided evenly among several immunoSEQ plates. Clones were sequenced by immunoSEQ multiplex PCR, and TCRdb holds only the in-frame ones, with some missing. The sample yields some 700,000 clones, about 92% seen once.

This TCR was sampled from a man aged 18 to 30 in good health. Some clones in this sample may be carry-over from other donors' samples. The rearrangement links TRBV4-2 to TRBJ2-5, with 9 bases aligning to TRBD2. The sequenced sample was memory CD8+ T cells from PBMCs. Subset meaning: CD45RO+ cells pooled with CCR7-negative TemRA cells. The CDR3 region is CASSQDLGGRGQETQYF. DNA for the CDR3: TGTGCCAGCAGCCAAGATCTCGGCGGGAGGGGCCAAGAGACCCAGTACTTC.